This T cell receptor (beta chain) was sequenced in a study of cytomegalovirus exposure and HLA in healthy donors. Findings of the study overall: Cytomegalovirus-associated TCR beta chains were listed, numbering some 150.

In the case of this clone: Its cognate antigen is unknown.

The CDR3 sequence is 17 residues long. The germline CDR1 and CDR2 sequences are PRHDT and FYEKMQ (reference sequence). The V segment lost 5 bases and the J segment 6 bases; nucleotides outside the gene matches: 14. 13 Jbeta primers and 60 Vbeta primers were used for the PCR. Only in-frame clones appear in the TCRdb table, and some are missing; sequencing was by immunoSEQ multiplex PCR. The sample yields over 110,000 clones, 73% seen once. The clonotype was recovered from a woman between 35 and 50 years old in good health and CMV-seronegative. The source material was PBMCs. The chain is built from TRBV13 and TRBJ2-3; 10 bases are shared with TRBD2. The CDR3 region is CASSLPYSGGPMDTQYF. CDR3 nucleotide sequence: TGTGCCAGCAGCCTTCCCTATAGCGGGGGGCCCATGGATACGCAGTATTTT.